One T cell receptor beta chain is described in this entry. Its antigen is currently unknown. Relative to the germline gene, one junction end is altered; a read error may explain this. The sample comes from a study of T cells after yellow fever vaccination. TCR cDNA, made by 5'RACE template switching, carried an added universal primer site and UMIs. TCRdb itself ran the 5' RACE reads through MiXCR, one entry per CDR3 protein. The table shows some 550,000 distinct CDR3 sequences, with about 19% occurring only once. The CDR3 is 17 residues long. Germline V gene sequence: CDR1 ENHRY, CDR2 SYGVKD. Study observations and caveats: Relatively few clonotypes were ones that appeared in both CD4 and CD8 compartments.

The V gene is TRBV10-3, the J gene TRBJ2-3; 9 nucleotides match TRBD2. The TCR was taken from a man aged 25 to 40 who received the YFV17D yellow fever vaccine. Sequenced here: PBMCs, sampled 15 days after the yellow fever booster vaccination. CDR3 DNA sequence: TGTGCCATCAGTGACCCTGGGGAAGGTGCGACTAGCGGCTCTCAGATCTTT. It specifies CAISDPGEGATSGSQIF.